These 11 T cell receptor beta chains were all obtained from the same sample, sequenced in a study of identical twins. MiXCR, run by TCRdb on the 5' RACE reads, gives a single entry per CDR3 protein. The sample shows 1.5 million to 2 million distinct CDR3 sequences, 25% to 35% of them seen only once. Specimen: cord blood. These receptors were obtained from a newborn girl in good health.

The J gene is TRBJ2-1, the V gene TRBV10-3; possibly TRBD1 for D (7 bases). V was clipped by 11 bases and J by 4 bases, with 18 bases between them. This CDR3 has 14 amino acids. CDR1 and CDR2 (germline): ENHRY, SYGVKD. Written as DNA, the CDR3 is TGTGCCGCTCGAGGCGGGACAGCTTACAATGAGCAGTTCTTC. It encodes CAARGGTAYNEQFF.

This clonotype showed up just a few times. The chain carries TRBV20-1 and TRBJ2-1; no firm D call. Germline values: CDR1 DFQATT, CDR2 SNEGSKA (reference sequence). The CDR3 spans 14 residues. Trimming removed 1 base at V and 3 bases at J, with 10 bases between. CDR3 residues: CSARGQTLYNEQFF. The CDR3 DNA sequence: TGCAGTGCTAGAGGGCAGACGCTCTACAATGAGCAGTTCTTC.

The rearrangement links TRBV4-2 to TRBJ1-4, with 7 bases fitting TRBD1. The V gene end was trimmed by 1 base and the J gene end by 8 bases; junction bases not matched to a gene: 10. Per germline, CDR1 LGHNA and CDR2 YNFKEQ. The CDR3 sequence is 16 residues long. CDR3 amino acids: CASSQGRGGKMEKLFF. In nucleotides, the CDR3 is TGTGCCAGCAGCCAAGGCCGAGGGGGCAAGATGGAAAAACTGTTTTTT.

The V and J genes are TRBV7-8 and TRBJ2-1, with TRBD1 matching 7 bases. The CDR3 runs to 16 residues. Trimming at V came to 3 bases and at J to 10 bases, leaving 15 bases not matched to a gene. CDR1 SGHVS and CDR2 FQNEAQ come from the germline V gene. The CDR3 loop reads CASSLARQGYSYEQFF. DNA of the CDR3: TGTGCCAGCAGCTTGGCTCGACAGGGCTATTCCTACGAGCAGTTCTTC.

This clonotype has just a few counts. V is TRBV11-2 and J is TRBJ2-7; D is possibly TRBD2 (5 bases). The V gene's germline CDR1 is SGHAT and CDR2 FQNNGV. There are 14 residues in the CDR3. With 8 bases removed from V and 2 bases from J, the gap between germline ends came to 16 bases. CDR3 sequence: CASRLTRRAYEQYF. DNA for the CDR3: TGTGCCAGCCGCCTCACTAGGCGGGCCTACGAGCAGTACTTC.

This clonotype was observed a few times. The chain is built from TRBV25-1 and TRBJ2-7; 7 bases agree with TRBD1. From germline, CDR1 is MGHDK and CDR2 SYGVNS. The trim removed 3 bases at V and 4 bases at J, leaving 9 bases unmatched. The CDR3 runs 15 residues. The CDR3 DNA follows: TGTGCCAGCAGTGATCAAGGACAGGTAGGGTACGAGCAGTACTTC. This encodes CASSDQGQVGYEQYF.

This clonotype was detected many times. The chain joins TRBV29-1 to TRBJ2-7, with TRBD1 as a possible D gene (5 bases). This CDR3 region has 11 residues. The germline V gene encodes CDR1 SQVTM and CDR2 ANQGSEA. The V and J ends lost 7 bases and 4 bases respectively, with 11 bases between them. CDR3 coding DNA: TGCAGCGGAACCCAGGGTTACGAGCAGTACTTC. Translated, it gives CSGTQGYEQYF.

This chain joins TRBV3-1 and TRBJ2-1; TRBD2 matches 10 bases. The germline CDR1 and CDR2 sequences are LGHDT and YNNKEL (reference sequence). The junction had 10 bases not matched to a gene; V was cut back by 0 bases and J by 8 bases. The CDR3 has 17 amino acids. The CDR3 coding sequence is TGTGCCAGCAGCCAAGATAGTCTAGCGGGAGCTGTAGATGAGCAGTTCTTC. It codes for CASSQDSLAGAVDEQFF.

The chain has TRBV20-1 and TRBJ2-1; D gene uncertain. The CDR3 is 10 residues long. Germline V gene lookup returns CDR1 DFQATT and CDR2 SNEGSKA (reference sequence). Between the trimmed V and J ends, which lost 4 bases and 9 bases, there was a span of 7 bases. As DNA, the CDR3 is TGCAGTGCTAACATGGGTGAGCAGTTCTTC. Its translation: CSANMGEQFF.

This clonotype was observed at least ten times. The chain couples TRBV6-6 to TRBJ2-7, with 8 bases identical to TRBD2. V shed 2 bases, J shed 6 bases, and the junction held 6 bases outside the gene matches. CDR3 size: 14 residues. Germline-derived CDR1 and CDR2 are MNHNY and SVGAGI (reference sequence). The CDR3 sequence is CASSYQSTSGEQYF. The CDR3, as DNA: TGTGCCAGCAGTTACCAAAGTACTAGCGGCGAGCAGTACTTC.

This clonotype was counted only a few times. The chain carries TRBV20-1 and TRBJ2-3; TRBD2 matches 8 bases. There are 10 residues in the CDR3. With V trimmed by 6 bases and J by 13 bases, 6 bases remained unmatched. Germline loops: CDR1 DFQATT, CDR2 SNEGSKA (reference sequence). CDR3 sequence (DNA): TGCAGTGCGGGAGCGGGAGAGGAGTATTTT. Encoded protein: CSAGAGEEYF.